A selection of T cell receptor beta chains follows, all from one sample in a study of shared clonotypes between healthy human individuals. Here immunoSEQ multiplex PCR was the method, and the copy in TCRdb shows in-frame clones only, minus some. The sample lists about 590,000 clones, nearly 97% occurring once. Sequenced sample: naive CD8+ T cells sorted from blood. All receptors come from a woman aged 25 to 45 in good health. The CDR3 runs from the conserved cysteine through the conserved F or W. A D gene is named only where the DNA matches it firmly. Not every row has a clone size; where given, it reads once, few, many or a size class.

TRBJ2-1 TRBV29-1 . TRBD2 TGCAGCGTTGAAGGGACTGAGGGACTAGCGGGAGTATACAATGAGCAGTTCTTC CSVEGTEGLAGVYNEQFF
TRBJ1-1 TRBV19 . TRBD1 TGTGCCAGTAGTCCCAGGACAGGGGGGACGACGATGGCCACTGAAGCTTTCTTT CASSPRTGGTTMATEAFF
TRBJ2-2 TRBV9 . TRBD2 TGTGCCAGCAGCCCCCTGATGGGGGGGGGTACCGGGGAGCTGTTTTTT CASSPLMGGGTGELFF
TRBJ2-3 TRBV15 once . TGTGCCACCAGCGATGCCCGAAGTGGGATCCCCACAGATACGCAGTATTTT CATSDARSGIPTDTQYF
TRBJ2-5 TRBV6-1 . TRBD1 TGTGCCAGCAGTGAAGACGAGACAGGGGCCCCGGAGACCCAGTACTTC CASSEDETGAPETQYF
TRBJ2-6 TRBV28 . . TGTGCCGTCGAAGACTCTGGGGCCAACGTCCTGACTTTC CAVEDSGANVLTF
TRBJ2-7 TRBV28 once TRBD2 TGTGCCAGCAGCCATGGACTAGGGTTAAAGGCGACCTACGAGCAGTACTTC CASSHGLGLKATYEQYF
TRBJ2-3 TRBV11-2 . . TGTGCCAGCAGCTTAGGGCCAGGAGTGACAGATACGCAGTATTTT CASSLGPGVTDTQYF
TRBJ2-3 TRBV10-2 once . TGCGCCAGCAGTATGCGGCGGGTCACAGATACGCAGTATTTT CASSMRRVTDTQYF
TRBJ2-3 TRBV15 . . TGTGCCACCAGCAGCCACGGTACAGATACGCAGTATTTT CATSSHGTDTQYF
TRBJ1-2 TRBV5-1 . . TGCGCCAGCAGCCCCGACAGAATCGGCTATGGCTACACCTTC CASSPDRIGYGYTF
TRBJ1-1 TRBV28 . . TGTGCCAGCAGCTCGGAGATAAACACTGAAGCTTTCTTT CASSSEINTEAFF
TRBJ1-5 TRBV27 . . TGTGCCAGCAGTTTAGGGCCCGATGGGCAGCCCCAGCATTTT CASSLGPDGQPQHF
TRBJ2-7 TRBV14 . TRBD2 TGTGCCAGCAGCCAAGCTGGACTAGCGAGAAACTACGAGCAGTACTTC CASSQAGLARNYEQYF
TRBJ2-7 TRBV10-2 . . TGCGCCAGTAGGCCGGACACCCTAGTCCGGGAGCAGTACTTC CASRPDTLVREQYF
TRBJ2-7 TRBV19 . . TGTGCCAGTAGTTTATCAGGGCGGCAGTACTTC CASSLSGRQYF
TRBJ2-7 TRBV6-5 . TRBD1 TGTGCCAGCAGACCCGGACAGGCAAACCACGAGCAGTACTTC CASRPGQANHEQYF
TRBJ1-2 TRBV27 . . TGTGCCAGCAGTTACGGGGGGGCCCCCGTTTATGGCTACACCTTC CASSYGGAPVYGYTF
TRBJ2-3 TRBV23-1 . TRBD2 TGCGCCAGCAGTCATGGGGCGGGAGCCGGCCCAGGCACAGATACGCAGTATTTT CASSHGAGAGPGTDTQYF
TRBJ1-1 TRBV2 . . TGTGCCAGCCGGGGGGGACTTAATAAAATTGAAGCTTTCTTT CASRGGLNKIEAFF
TRBJ2-1 TRBV27 . . TGTGCCAGCAGTTACGGGGGGCTCTCCTACAATGAGCAGTTCTTC CASSYGGLSYNEQFF
TRBJ1-1 TRBV15 . . TGTGCCACCAGCAGAAGCAGGATGAACACTGAAGCTTTCTTT CATSRSRMNTEAFF
TRBJ2-1 TRBV7-9 . . TGTGCCAGCAGCTTAAAGGAAGAGGGGTACAATGAGCAGTTCTTC CASSLKEEGYNEQFF
TRBJ2-1 TRBV5-5 . . TGTGCCAGCAGCTTCCGAGGGCTAGGTGAGCAGTTCTTC CASSFRGLGEQFF
TRBJ2-1 TRBV9 . TRBD2 TGTGCCAGCAGCGTTGGAAGCGGGGGATGGAATGAGCAGTTCTTC CASSVGSGGWNEQFF
TRBJ1-2 TRBV6-5 . . TGTGCCAGCAGTTACGGTCCAGGAGACTATGGCTACACCTTC CASSYGPGDYGYTF
TRBJ2-7 TRBV5-5 . TRBD2 TGTGCCAGCAGCCATTTAGCGGGAGGGCCCTACGAGCAGTACTTC CASSHLAGGPYEQYF
TRBJ2-3 TRBV5-6 . . TGTGCCAGCAGCTCGTTCTCCACAGATACGCAGTATTTT CASSSFSTDTQYF
TRBJ2-3 TRBV7-9 . . TGTGCCAGCAGCTCCAGGGATACGCAGTATTTT CASSSRDTQYF
TRBJ2-5 TRBV28 . . TGTGCCAGCCGGACCGGGACCCTTGAGGGGGAGACCCAGTACTTC CASRTGTLEGETQYF
TRBJ2-7 TRBV5-1 . . TGCGCCAGCAGCTTGGAAGGTTCGGATTCCTACGAGCAGTACTTC CASSLEGSDSYEQYF
TRBJ2-5 TRBV10-2 . TRBD1 TGCGCCAGCAGACCGGGACAGAACCAAGAGACCCAGTACTTC CASRPGQNQETQYF
TRBJ2-7 TRBV5-1 once TRBD1 TGCGCCAGCAGCTTGGGACAGGGGGTTATCGAGCAGTACTTC CASSLGQGVIEQYF
TRBJ1-5 TRBV28 . TRBD1 TGTGCCAGCACCCCCGCCTGGACAGGTACTAAGGTAGGCAATCAGCCCCAGCATTTT CASTPAWTGTKVGNQPQHF
TRBJ1-4 TRBV7-9 . . TGTGCCAGCAGCTTGGGGATTGAAAAACTGTTTTTT CASSLGIEKLFF
TRBJ2-1 TRBV27 . . TGTGCCAGCAGTCCCCCATCCTACAATGAGCAGTTCTTC CASSPPSYNEQFF
TRBJ2-3 TRBV5-6 . . TGTGCCAGCAGCTCAGATTGGTCAGGGGGCACAGATACGCAGTATTTT CASSSDWSGGTDTQYF
TRBJ2-7 TRBV28 . . TGTGCCAGCAGAGTTGCGACTCTGGGCTCCTACGAGCAGTACTTC CASRVATLGSYEQYF
TRBJ2-7 TRBV13 . . TGTGCCAGCAGCTTACAACAGGAAGGCTACGAGCAGTACTTC CASSLQQEGYEQYF
TRBJ2-4 TRBV9 once . TGTGCCAGCAGCGTAGAGGAGGATACCAACATTCAGTACTTC CASSVEEDTNIQYF
TRBJ1-2 TRBV30 once . TGTGCCTGGAGTGGGGACGGGTCGGACTATGGCTACACCTTC CAWSGDGSDYGYTF
TRBJ1-2 TRBV19 . TRBD1 TGTGCCAGTAGTATACCAATGGACAGGGAGGCTAACTATGGCTACACCTTC CASSIPMDREANYGYTF
TRBJ2-5 TRBV4-2 . . TGTGCCAGCAGCCAAAGGGGAACGTACCAAGAGACCCAGTACTTC CASSQRGTYQETQYF
TRBJ2-2 TRBV30 once . TGTGCCGGCCCCCGGTACACCGGGGAGCTGTTTTTT CAGPRYTGELFF
TRBJ2-1 TRBV9 . TRBD2 TGTGCCAGCAGCGTACTAGCGGAGGTCAATGAGCAGTTCTTC CASSVLAEVNEQFF
TRBJ2-3 TRBV25-1 . . TGTGCCAGCAGTGACCCTAGCACAGATACGCAGTATTTT CASSDPSTDTQYF
TRBJ1-1 TRBV5-1 . . TGCGCCAGCAGACGGACTCCAAACACTGAAGCTTTCTTT CASRRTPNTEAFF
TRBJ1-5 TRBV9 . . TGTGCCAGCAGCCCCCGACAGTGCGATCAGCCCCAGCATTTT CASSPRQCDQPQHF
TRBJ2-1 TRBV28 . TRBD2 TGTGCCAGCAGTTTGCTGCTAGCGGGAGCTAAGTTCTTC CASSLLLAGAKFF
TRBJ2-2 TRBV4-2 . TRBD2 TGTGCCAGCAGCCCGAGCGGGAGGGACACCGGGGAGCTGTTTTTT CASSPSGRDTGELFF
TRBJ2-7 TRBV27 . . TGTGCCAGCAGTTTTCTAGAGAACTACGAGCAGTACTTC CASSFLENYEQYF
TRBJ2-2 TRBV15 . . TGTGCCACCAGCCGAGACCAGGGTTGGACCGGGGAGCTGTTTTTT CATSRDQGWTGELFF
TRBJ1-5 TRBV2 . . TGTGCCAGCAGACAAGACCCTTCTCTAGGGAGCAATCAGCCCCAGCATTTT CASRQDPSLGSNQPQHF
TRBJ2-3 TRBV4-1 once . TGCGCCAGCAGCCTGCGGGGAGATACGCAGTATTTT CASSLRGDTQYF
TRBJ2-3 TRBV14 . TRBD1 TGTGCCAGCAGCCAAGATCCGGGGACAGGGGGATACACAGATACGCAGTATTTT CASSQDPGTGGYTDTQYF
TRBJ2-5 TRBV2 . TRBD2 TGTGCCAGCAGTGCCGGGACTAGCGGAGAGACCCAGTACTTC CASSAGTSGETQYF
TRBJ1-2 TRBV5-4 few . TGTGCCAGCAGCTTGGAGGTAGTTGGAGTCGGCTACACCTTC CASSLEVVGVGYTF
TRBJ2-7 TRBV5-4 . . TGTGCCAGCAGCACAGAGGCCGAGCAGTACTTC CASSTEAEQYF
TRBJ2-2 TRBV19 . . TGTGCCAGTAGTATTAGGGGCCCGAACACCGGGGAGCTGTTTTTT CASSIRGPNTGELFF
TRBJ2-5 TRBV9 . . TGTGCCAGCAGCGTAGGTCTCGGGGTCCAAGAGACCCAGTACTTC CASSVGLGVQETQYF